These T cell receptor beta chains were read from a single sample in a study of CD4 T cells in relation to SARS-CoV-2 and coronaviruses. Generated by immunoSEQ multiplex PCR, the TCRdb table keeps only in-frame clones and is missing some. The repertoire has 38,000 or so clones, over 75% of them found once; the top ten carry roughly 20%. No antigen is known for these receptors. The sequenced sample was memory CD4+ T cells from PBMCs, cultured in vitro. These receptor sequences come from an adult with COVID-19. Both conserved end residues are part of each CDR3. The order of the fields is D gene, J gene, V gene, clone size, CDR3 DNA, CDR3 protein. D genes are given only for firm matches. Clone size, where shown, is once, few, many, or a class for clones that have expanded.

.	TRBJ2-5	TRBV19	.	TGTGCCAGTAGTCCCCGGGACGTAGGGAGGGAGACCCAGTACTTC	CASSPRDVGRETQYF
.	TRBJ2-3	TRBV6-4	.	TGTGCCAGCAGTGCAGTAGGAGGGGCTAGCACAGATACGCAGTATTTT	CASSAVGGASTDTQYF
.	TRBJ2-1	TRBV7-9	few	TGTGCCAGCAGCTCAGACTCACCGGAGCAGTTCTTC	CASSSDSPEQFF
TRBD1	TRBJ1-3	TRBV4-1	.	TGCGCCAGCAGCCAAGGCCTCCTGGGGACAGGGGATGGCGGAAACACCATATATTTT	CASSQGLLGTGDGGNTIYF
TRBD2	TRBJ2-1	TRBV2	.	TGTGCCAGCAGCCCTAGCGGGAGCGAATACAATGAGCAGTTCTTC	CASSPSGSEYNEQFF
.	TRBJ2-2	TRBV6-4	few	TGTGCCAGCAGTGACAGGGACACCGGGGAGCTGTTTTTT	CASSDRDTGELFF
.	TRBJ1-1	TRBV3-1/TRBV3-2	.	TGTGCCAGCAGCCATCAAATGTCCACTGAAGCTTTCTTT	CASSHQMSTEAFF
.	TRBJ2-7	TRBV5-4	.	TGTGCCAGCAGCTTGGGACAGGATAGCTCCTACGAGCAGTACTTC	CASSLGQDSSYEQYF
TRBD2	TRBJ2-7	TRBV5-1	few	TGCGCCAGCAGCTTCGTTGCGGGAGCGGGAGCCCACGAGCAGTACTTC	CASSFVAGAGAHEQYF
TRBD2	TRBJ2-2	TRBV9	.	TGTGCCAGCAGCGTAAACGGACTAGCGGGAGGGGAGCTGTTTTTT	CASSVNGLAGGELFF
.	TRBJ2-1	TRBV3-1/TRBV3-2	.	TGTGCCAGCAGCCAGACTAGTCATGGCTCCTACAATGAGCAGTTCTTC	CASSQTSHGSYNEQFF
.	TRBJ2-7	TRBV18	.	TGTGCCAGCTCACCATTTAATACCGGGACACGACTAATCGAGCAGTACTTC	CASSPFNTGTRLIEQYF
.	TRBJ2-5	TRBV3-1/TRBV3-2	once	TGTGCCAGCAGCCAGATACGGACTTACCAAGAGACCCAGTACTTC	CASSQIRTYQETQYF
.	TRBJ2-5	TRBV5-1	.	TGCGCCAGCAGCTTTTACGGGAGAGAGACCCAGTACTTC	CASSFYGRETQYF
TRBD2	TRBJ2-1	TRBV28	.	TGTGCCAGCAGTTCCCCGATTCCGGTACGCGGCGGGAGTAGCTACAATGAGCAGTTCTTC	CASSSPIPVRGGSSYNEQFF
.	TRBJ1-5	TRBV7-2	.	TGTGCCAGCAGCTTAGCGGGGGGGCATGGCAATCAGCCCCAGCATTTT	CASSLAGGHGNQPQHF
.	TRBJ2-3	TRBV29-1	once	TGCAGCGTTGTAGGGTCGGGAGTCACCAACACAGATACGCAGTATTTT	CSVVGSGVTNTDTQYF
.	TRBJ2-3	TRBV7-2	.	TGTGCCAGCAGCTTCCCAACGGCGAGGACAGATACGCAGTATTTT	CASSFPTARTDTQYF
.	TRBJ2-7	TRBV6-1	once	TGTGCCAGCAGTGAAGGGTACAGGGCCTACGAGCAGTACTTC	CASSEGYRAYEQYF
.	TRBJ1-2	TRBV28	few	TGTGCCAGCAGTTTATCGTCGGGTGGCTACACCTTC	CASSLSSGGYTF
.	TRBJ2-2	TRBV5-1	.	TGCGCCAGCAGCTTCGCCGGGGAGCTGTTTTTT	CASSFAGELFF
.	TRBJ2-6	TRBV29-1	.	TGCAGCGTTGAAGATCGCGGAGTGTCTGGGGCCAACGTCCTGACTTTC	CSVEDRGVSGANVLTF
.	TRBJ2-2	TRBV30	once	TGTGCCTGGAGCCTAGCGTACACCGGGGAGCTGTTTTTT	CAWSLAYTGELFF
TRBD2	TRBJ2-1	TRBV28	.	TGTGCCAGCAGTGCCCCACTAGCGGGAGCCCACAATGAGCAGTTCTTC	CASSAPLAGAHNEQFF
.	TRBJ2-3	TRBV19	.	TGTGCCACACAATACACAGATACGCAGTATTTT	CATQYTDTQYF
TRBD1	TRBJ2-5	TRBV7-2	.	TGTGCCAGCAGCTACGACAGGGGGGAGGCCCAGTACTTC	CASSYDRGEAQYF
.	TRBJ2-7	TRBV27	.	TGTGCCAGCAGATTCGCTTGGGGGGCCAACTACGAGCAGTACTTC	CASRFAWGANYEQYF
.	TRBJ1-6	TRBV5-8	.	TGTGCCAGCAGCTTGCAGCGGGGTCCAAATTCACCCCTCCACTTT	CASSLQRGPNSPLHF
.	TRBJ1-6	TRBV25-1	.	TGTGCCAGCTCTACGGGGGCCCCTATAGATTCACCCCTCCACTTT	CASSTGAPIDSPLHF
TRBD2	TRBJ2-1	TRBV10-3	.	TGTGCCATCAGTGGTCTAGCGGGAGCTTCGGATGAGCAGTTCTTC	CAISGLAGASDEQFF
TRBD2	TRBJ2-3	TRBV18	.	TGTGCCAGCTCACGACTAGCGGAGACTAGCACAGATACGCAGTATTTT	CASSRLAETSTDTQYF
.	TRBJ1-1	TRBV27	.	TGTGCCAGCAGACCCCGGCGGAATTCTGAAGCTTTCTTT	CASRPRRNSEAFF
TRBD2	TRBJ2-3	TRBV7-6	.	TGTGCCAGCAGCCCACTAGCGGGAGGGCCGATCGACACAGATACGCAGTATTTT	CASSPLAGGPIDTDTQYF
TRBD2	TRBJ2-3	TRBV5-1	once	TGCGCCAGCAGCTTGCCGGGAGGGGTCACAGATACGCAGTATTTT	CASSLPGGVTDTQYF
.	TRBJ2-7	TRBV4-1	.	TGCGCCAGCAGCCAAGACTCGGATACTTTTTACGAGCAGTACTTC	CASSQDSDTFYEQYF
.	TRBJ1-2	TRBV7-9	.	TGTGCCAGCAGCTGGACAGTCGGCTACACCTTC	CASSWTVGYTF
TRBD1	TRBJ2-3	TRBV18	.	TGTGCCAGCTCACCACGTGGGACAGGGAACACAGATACGCAGTATTTT	CASSPRGTGNTDTQYF
.	TRBJ1-5	TRBV28	few	TGTGCCAGCAGTTTTGGGAGCGTCGGCAGCAATCAGCCCCAGCATTTT	CASSFGSVGSNQPQHF
TRBD1	TRBJ1-6	TRBV2	.	TGTGCCAGCAGTCCGACAGGGTATAATTCACCCCTCCACTTT	CASSPTGYNSPLHF
TRBD1	TRBJ1-5	TRBV19	few	TGTGCCAGTAGTGGCCGGGACAGATTACAGCGGCCCCAGCATTTT	CASSGRDRLQRPQHF
.	TRBJ2-7	TRBV7-9	.	TGTGCCAGCAGCTTAGTCAGCGTCAGGGCCTACGAGCAGTACTTC	CASSLVSVRAYEQYF